The next 9 T cell receptor beta chains were all read from a single sample in a study of T cell repertoires in cytomegalovirus infection. TCRdb processed the reads anew with MiXCR; each CDR3 protein has one entry. Of under 850,000 distinct CDR3 sequences listed, 35% to 45% are singletons. Sequenced sample: PBMCs. The receptors here all came from a human donor in good health (CMV status not recorded). Some clones in this sample may be carry-over from other donors' samples.

CDR3 amino acids: CASSLDRVLAELFF. CDR3 sequence (DNA): TGTGCCAGCAGCTTGGACAGGGTTTTGGCGGAGCTGTTTTTT. This rearrangement joins TRBV7-8 to TRBJ2-2; 8 bases are a match to TRBD1. Germline V gene sequence: CDR1 SGHVS, CDR2 FQNEAQ. V lost 3 bases to trimming and J lost 10 bases; unmatched junction nucleotides: 7. The CDR3 covers 14 residues. The full variable domain, with the rest looked up from reference TRBV7-8 and TRBJ2-2, is GAGVSQSPRYKVAKRGQDVALRCDPISGHVSLFWYQQALGQGPEFLTYFQNEAQLDKSGLPSDRFFAERPEGSVSTLKIQRTQQEDSAVYLCASSLDRVLAELFFGEGSRLTVL.

This clonotype was found many times. V is TRBV11-2 and J is TRBJ1-1, with D hard to call. The CDR3 totals 16 residues. Trimming left V 0 bases short and J 5 bases short, with 16 bases between. Per germline, CDR1 SGHAT and CDR2 FQNNGV. The CDR3 here is CASSLEFMVKRTEAFF. In DNA form, the CDR3 reads TGTGCCAGCAGCTTAGAGTTTATGGTGAAGAGGACTGAAGCTTTCTTT.

The chain couples TRBV6-1 to TRBJ1-5, with unresolved D. The CDR3 runs 18 residues. CDR1 is MNHNS and CDR2 is SASEGT in the germline V gene. Trimming took 0 bases from V and 7 from J, leaving 22 bases between them. The CDR3 sequence is CASSEAHYGVDGNQPQHF. The CDR3 nucleotides read TGTGCCAGCAGTGAAGCCCACTATGGGGTGGACGGGAACCAGCCCCAGCATTTT.

Only a few counts were recorded for this clonotype. The genes are TRBV5-6 and TRBJ1-4; D may be TRBD1 (5 bases). V was shortened by 1 base and J by 8 bases, with 12 bases between the two germline ends. CDR3 size: 14 residues. Looked up from germline, CDR1 is SGHDT and CDR2 is YYEEEE. CDR3 region: CASSLPGLGEKLFF. CDR3 sequence (DNA): TGTGCCAGCAGCTTGCCAGGGTTGGGAGAAAAACTGTTTTTT.

Points on this clonotype: This clone may be a read error of a much larger clone one base away. The chain links TRBV7-9 to TRBJ2-5; 10 nucleotides agree with TRBD1. The CDR3 is 15 residues long. Germline V gene data show CDR1 as SEHNR and CDR2 as FQNEAQ (reference sequence). The CDR3 DNA follows: TGTGACAGCAGCTCCCAGACAGGGGGCGGGGAGACCCAGTACTTC. Encoded protein: CDSSSQTGGGETQYF.

The chain joins TRBV5-4 to TRBJ1-2, with 8 bases fitting TRBD1. From germline, CDR1 is SGHNT and CDR2 YYREEE (reference sequence). The CDR3 covers 12 residues. V lost 5 bases, J lost 9 bases, and 6 bases stayed unmatched. CDR3 sequence reads: CASRGGQGRYTF. DNA for the CDR3: TGTGCCAGCAGGGGAGGACAGGGACGCTACACCTTC.

Details on this clonotype: An end of the junction does not agree with germline; a read error may underlie this. The V gene is TRBV7-9, the J gene TRBJ1-2; no definite D call. Germline CDR1 is SEHNR and CDR2 is FQNEAQ (reference sequence). The CDR3 has 17 residues. CDR3 region: CSSSWAGVGVEDYGYTF. The CDR3 region has the DNA TGTTCCAGCAGCTGGGCGGGCGTTGGAGTGGAGGACTATGGCTACACCTTC.

The chain links TRBV20-1 to TRBJ2-7; D might be TRBD1 (5 bases). Between the trimmed V and J ends, which lost 3 bases and 5 bases, there was a span of 20 bases. The CDR3 length is 15 residues. Germline V gene sequence: CDR1 DFQATT, CDR2 SNEGSKA (reference sequence). The DNA for the CDR3 is TGCAGTGCTAGGGATGGGGCTAGTGGAACCCACGAGCAGTACTTC. Protein sequence: CSARDGASGTHEQYF.

The V gene is TRBV11-3, the J gene TRBJ2-4; TRBD1 matches 9 bases. The CDR3 has 18 residues. The trim removed 5 bases at V and 0 bases at J, leaving 11 bases unmatched. Germline V CDR1 and CDR2: SGHNT, YENEEA. CDR3 nucleotides: TGTGCCAGCAGCCACTCCGGGACAGGGAAATTAGCCAAAAACATTCAGTACTTC. Translated: CASSHSGTGKLAKNIQYF.